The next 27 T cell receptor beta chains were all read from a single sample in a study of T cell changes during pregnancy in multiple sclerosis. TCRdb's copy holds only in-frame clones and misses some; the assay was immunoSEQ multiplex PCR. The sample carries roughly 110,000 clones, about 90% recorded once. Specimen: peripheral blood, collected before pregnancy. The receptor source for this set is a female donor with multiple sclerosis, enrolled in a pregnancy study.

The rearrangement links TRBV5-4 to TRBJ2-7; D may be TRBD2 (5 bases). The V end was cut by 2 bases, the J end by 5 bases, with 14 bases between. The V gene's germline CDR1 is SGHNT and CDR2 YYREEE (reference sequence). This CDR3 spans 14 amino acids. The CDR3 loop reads CASSFGPGVDEQYF. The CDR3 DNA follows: TGTGCCAGCAGCTTCGGACCCGGGGTTGACGAGCAGTACTTC.

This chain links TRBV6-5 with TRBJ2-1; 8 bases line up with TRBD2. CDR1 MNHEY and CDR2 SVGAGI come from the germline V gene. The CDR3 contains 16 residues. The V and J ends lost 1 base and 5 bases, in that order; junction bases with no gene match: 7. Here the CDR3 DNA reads TGTGCCAGCAGTTACTACGTCGGGACTAGTGACAATGAGCAGTTCTTC. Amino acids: CASSYYVGTSDNEQFF.

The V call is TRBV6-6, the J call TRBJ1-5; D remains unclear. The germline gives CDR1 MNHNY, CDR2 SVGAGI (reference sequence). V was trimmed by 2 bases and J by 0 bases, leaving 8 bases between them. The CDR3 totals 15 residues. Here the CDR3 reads CASSYRHTSNQPQHF. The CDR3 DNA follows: TGTGCCAGCAGTTACCGACACACTAGCAATCAGCCCCAGCATTTT.

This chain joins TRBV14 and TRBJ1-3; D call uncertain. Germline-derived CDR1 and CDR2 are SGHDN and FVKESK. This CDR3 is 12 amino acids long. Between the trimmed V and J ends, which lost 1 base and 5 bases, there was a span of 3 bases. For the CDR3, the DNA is TGTGCCAGCAGCCAAGTTAGAAACACCATATATTTT. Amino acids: CASSQVRNTIYF.

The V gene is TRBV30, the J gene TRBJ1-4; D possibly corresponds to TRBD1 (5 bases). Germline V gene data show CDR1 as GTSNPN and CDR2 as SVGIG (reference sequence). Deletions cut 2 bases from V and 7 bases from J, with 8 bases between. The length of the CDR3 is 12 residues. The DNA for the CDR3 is TGTGCCTGGAGTCAGGGAGGTGAAAAACTGTTTTTT. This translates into CAWSQGGEKLFF.

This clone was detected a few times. The DNA for the CDR3 is TGTGCCAGTAGTAAGATGACAGGGGTTAACACTGAAGCTTTCTTT. It yields the protein CASSKMTGVNTEAFF. V usage is TRBV19 and J usage is TRBJ1-1; 8 bases map to TRBD1. CDR1 and CDR2 from the germline V gene are LNHDA and SQIVND (reference sequence). V was clipped by 4 bases and J by 2 bases; unmatched bases: 6. This CDR3 spans 15 amino acids.

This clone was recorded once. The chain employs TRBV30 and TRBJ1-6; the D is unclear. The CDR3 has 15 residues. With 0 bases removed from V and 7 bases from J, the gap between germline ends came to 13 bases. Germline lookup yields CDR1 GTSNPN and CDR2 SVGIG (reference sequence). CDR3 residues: CAWSVRSVVNSPLHF. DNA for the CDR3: TGTGCCTGGAGTGTACGATCGGTGGTGAATTCACCCCTCCACTTT.

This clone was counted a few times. The CDR3 reads CASREGEKPQHF. DNA for the CDR3: TGTGCCAGCAGGGAAGGGGAAAAGCCCCAGCATTTT. The V call is TRBV6-6, the J call TRBJ1-5; perhaps TRBD1 as D (5 bases). Trimming removed 6 bases from V and 8 bases from J, with 11 bases in between. Germline V lookup: CDR1 MNHNY, CDR2 SVGAGI (reference sequence). The CDR3 has 12 amino acids.

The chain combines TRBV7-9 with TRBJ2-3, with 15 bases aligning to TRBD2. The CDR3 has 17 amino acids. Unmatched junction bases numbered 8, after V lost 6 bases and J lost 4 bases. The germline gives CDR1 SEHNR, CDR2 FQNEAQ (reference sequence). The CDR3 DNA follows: TGTGCCAGCAGTTGGACTAGCGGGAGGGCCGGGTCAGATACGCAGTATTTT. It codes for CASSWTSGRAGSDTQYF. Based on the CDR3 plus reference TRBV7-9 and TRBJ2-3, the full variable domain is DTGVSQNPRHKITKRGQNVTFRCDPISEHNRLYWYRQTLGQGPEFLTYFQNEAQLEKSRLLSDRFSAERPKGSFSTLEIQRTEQGDSAMYLCASSWTSGRAGSDTQYFGPGTRLTVL.

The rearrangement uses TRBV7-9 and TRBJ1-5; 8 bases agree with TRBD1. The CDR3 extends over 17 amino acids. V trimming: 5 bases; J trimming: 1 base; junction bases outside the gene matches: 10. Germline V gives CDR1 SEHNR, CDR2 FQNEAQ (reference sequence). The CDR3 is CASSRWTGTGSNQPQHF. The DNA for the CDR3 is TGTGCCAGCAGCAGGTGGACAGGGACTGGGAGCAATCAGCCCCAGCATTTT.

CDR3 in DNA: TGTGCCAGCAGCTTCCAGTCCTACGAGCAGTACTTC. Translation gives CASSFQSYEQYF. V is TRBV11-3 and J is TRBJ2-7; no reliable D call. Germline-derived CDR1 and CDR2 are SGHNT and YENEEA. V was pared by 3 bases and J by 1 base, with 4 bases between. This CDR3 is built from 12 residues.

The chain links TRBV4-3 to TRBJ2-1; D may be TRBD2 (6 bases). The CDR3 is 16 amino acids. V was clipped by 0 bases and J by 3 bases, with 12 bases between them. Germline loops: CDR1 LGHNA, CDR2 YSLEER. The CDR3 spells CASSQDSGTDYNEQFF. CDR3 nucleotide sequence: TGCGCCAGCAGCCAAGATTCCGGGACTGACTACAATGAGCAGTTCTTC.

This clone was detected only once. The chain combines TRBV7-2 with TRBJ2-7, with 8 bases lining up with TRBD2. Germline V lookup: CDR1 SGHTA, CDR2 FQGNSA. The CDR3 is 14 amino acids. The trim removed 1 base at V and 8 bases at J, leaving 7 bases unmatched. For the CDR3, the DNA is TGTGCCAGCAGCTTAGAACCTAGCGGGCCTAAGCAGTACTTC. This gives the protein CASSLEPSGPKQYF.

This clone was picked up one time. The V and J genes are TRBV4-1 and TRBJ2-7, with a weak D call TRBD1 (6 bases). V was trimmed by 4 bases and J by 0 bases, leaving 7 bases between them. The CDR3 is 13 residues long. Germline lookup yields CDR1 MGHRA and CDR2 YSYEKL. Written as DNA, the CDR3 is TGCGCCAGCAGCCGACAGGACTCCTACGAGCAGTACTTC. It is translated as CASSRQDSYEQYF.

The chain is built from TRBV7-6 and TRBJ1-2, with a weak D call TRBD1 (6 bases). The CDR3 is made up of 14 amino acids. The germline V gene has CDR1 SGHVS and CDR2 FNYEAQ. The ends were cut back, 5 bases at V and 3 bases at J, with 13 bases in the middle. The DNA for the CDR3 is TGTGCCAGCAGCGAGAACCGACAGGACTATGGCTACACCTTC. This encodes CASSENRQDYGYTF.

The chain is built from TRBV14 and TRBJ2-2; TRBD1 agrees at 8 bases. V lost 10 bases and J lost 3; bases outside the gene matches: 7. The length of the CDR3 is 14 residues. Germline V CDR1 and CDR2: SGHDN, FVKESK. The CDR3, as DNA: TGTGCCACCCAAGCAGGGGGCTACACCGGGGAGCTGTTTTTT. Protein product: CATQAGGYTGELFF.

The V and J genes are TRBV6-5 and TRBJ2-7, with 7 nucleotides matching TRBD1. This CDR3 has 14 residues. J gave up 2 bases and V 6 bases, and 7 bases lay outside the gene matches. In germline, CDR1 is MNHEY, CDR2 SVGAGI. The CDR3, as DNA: TGTGCCAGCAGACCCGGGACAGTAGCCTACGAGCAGTACTTC. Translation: CASRPGTVAYEQYF.

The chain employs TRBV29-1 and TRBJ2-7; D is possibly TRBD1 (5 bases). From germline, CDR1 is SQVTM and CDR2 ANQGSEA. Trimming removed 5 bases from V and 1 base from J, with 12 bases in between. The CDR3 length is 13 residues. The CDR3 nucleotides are TGCAGCGTTCTTCAGGGTCCTTCCTACGAGCAGTACTTC. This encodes CSVLQGPSYEQYF.

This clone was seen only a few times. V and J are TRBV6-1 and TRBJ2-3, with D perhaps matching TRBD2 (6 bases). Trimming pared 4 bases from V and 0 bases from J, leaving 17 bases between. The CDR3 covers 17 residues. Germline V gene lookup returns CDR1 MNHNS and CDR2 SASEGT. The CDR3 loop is CASSVYFLGLSTDTQYF. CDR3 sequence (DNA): TGTGCCAGCAGTGTATATTTTTTGGGACTTAGCACAGATACGCAGTATTTT.

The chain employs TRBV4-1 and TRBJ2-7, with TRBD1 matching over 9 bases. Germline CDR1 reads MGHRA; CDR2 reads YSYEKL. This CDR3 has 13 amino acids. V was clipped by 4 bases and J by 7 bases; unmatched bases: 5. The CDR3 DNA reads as TGCGCCAGCAGCCCCGGACAGGGGTGGGAGCAGTACTTC. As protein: CASSPGQGWEQYF.

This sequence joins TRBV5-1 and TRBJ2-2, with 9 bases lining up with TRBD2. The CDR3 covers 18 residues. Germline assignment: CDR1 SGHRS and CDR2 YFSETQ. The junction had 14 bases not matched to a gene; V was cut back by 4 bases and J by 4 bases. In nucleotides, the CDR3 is TGCGCCAGCAGCGTGACTAGCGGCATAGGAGCGGGCACCGGGGAGCTGTTTTTT. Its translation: CASSVTSGIGAGTGELFF.

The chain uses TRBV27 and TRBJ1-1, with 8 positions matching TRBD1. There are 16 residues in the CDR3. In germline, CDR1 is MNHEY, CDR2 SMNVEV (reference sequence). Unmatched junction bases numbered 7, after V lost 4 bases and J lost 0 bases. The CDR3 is CASSSYRGFMNTEAFF. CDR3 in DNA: TGTGCCAGCAGTTCATACAGGGGGTTTATGAACACTGAAGCTTTCTTT.

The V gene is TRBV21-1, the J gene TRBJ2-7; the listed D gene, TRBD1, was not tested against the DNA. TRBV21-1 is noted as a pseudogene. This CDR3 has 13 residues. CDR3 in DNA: TGTGCCAGCAGTAGGACAGGGGGCTACGAGCAGTACTTC. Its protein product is CASSRTGGYEQYF.

In nucleotides, the CDR3 is TGTGCCAGCAGTGAAGTAGGCGGGTGGCGGGCTTACGAGCAGTACTTC. Amino acid sequence: CASSEVGGWRAYEQYF. V and J are TRBV6-1 and TRBJ2-7; weak D call: TRBD2 (5 bases). CDR3 size: 16 residues. Per the germline V gene, CDR1 is MNHNS and CDR2 is SASEGT. V was trimmed by 1 base and J by 4 bases, leaving 17 bases between them.

Here the CDR3 reads CASSLSVTGELFF. The CDR3, as DNA: TGTGCCAGCAGCTTATCGGTGACCGGGGAGCTGTTTTTT. The gene calls are TRBV7-9 and TRBJ2-2; D call uncertain. V was trimmed by 2 bases and J by 5 bases, leaving 6 bases between them. This CDR3 contains 13 residues. The germline V gene has CDR1 SEHNR and CDR2 FQNEAQ (reference sequence). The full variable domain, rest sourced from reference TRBV7-9 and TRBJ2-2, is DTGVSQNPRHKITKRGQNVTFRCDPISEHNRLYWYRQTLGQGPEFLTYFQNEAQLEKSRLLSDRFSAERPKGSFSTLEIQRTEQGDSAMYLCASSLSVTGELFFGEGSRLTVL.

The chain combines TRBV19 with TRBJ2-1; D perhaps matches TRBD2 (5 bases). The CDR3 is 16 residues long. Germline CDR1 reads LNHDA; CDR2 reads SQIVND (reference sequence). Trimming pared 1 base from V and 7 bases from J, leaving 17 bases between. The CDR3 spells CASSIALGGNYNEQFF. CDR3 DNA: TGTGCCAGTAGTATAGCTCTCGGAGGAAATTATAATGAGCAGTTCTTC.

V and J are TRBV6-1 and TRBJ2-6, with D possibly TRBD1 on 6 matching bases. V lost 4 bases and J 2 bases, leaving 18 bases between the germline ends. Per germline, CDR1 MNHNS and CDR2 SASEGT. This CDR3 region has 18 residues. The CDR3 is CASSADSRDLPGANVLTF. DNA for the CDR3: TGTGCCAGCAGTGCGGACAGCCGCGATCTACCTGGGGCCAACGTCCTGACTTTC.